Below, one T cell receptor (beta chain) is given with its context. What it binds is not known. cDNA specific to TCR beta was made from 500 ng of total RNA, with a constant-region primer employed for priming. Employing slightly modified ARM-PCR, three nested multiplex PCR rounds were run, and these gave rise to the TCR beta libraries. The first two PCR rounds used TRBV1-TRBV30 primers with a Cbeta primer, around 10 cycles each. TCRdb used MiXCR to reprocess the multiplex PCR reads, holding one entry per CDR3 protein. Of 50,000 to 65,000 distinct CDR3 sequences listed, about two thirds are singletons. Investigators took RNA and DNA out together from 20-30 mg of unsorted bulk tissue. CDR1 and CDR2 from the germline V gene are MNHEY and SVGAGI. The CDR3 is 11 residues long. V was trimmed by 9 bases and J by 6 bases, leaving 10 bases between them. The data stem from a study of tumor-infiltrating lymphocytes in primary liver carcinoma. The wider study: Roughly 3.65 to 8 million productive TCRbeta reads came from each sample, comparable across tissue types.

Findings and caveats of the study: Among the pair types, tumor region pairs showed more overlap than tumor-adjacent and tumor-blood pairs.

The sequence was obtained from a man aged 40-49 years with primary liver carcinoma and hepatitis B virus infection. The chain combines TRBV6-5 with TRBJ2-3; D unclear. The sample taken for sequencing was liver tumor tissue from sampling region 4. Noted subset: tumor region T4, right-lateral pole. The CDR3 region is CASGQWDTQYF. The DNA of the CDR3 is TGTGCCAGTGGCCAATGGGATACGCAGTATTTT.